This record covers a single T cell receptor (beta chain). RNA, at about 0.45 to 1 ug, was reverse transcribed with random hexamers. Amplification of the TCR beta CDR3 was carried out by immunoSEQ multiplex PCR, which spanned a total of 54 Vbeta and 13 Jbeta segments. One entry per CDR3 protein results from TCRdb running MiXCR on the immunoSEQ multiplex PCR reads. The table includes 100,000 to 150,000 distinct CDR3 sequences, more than 90% detected once. Sequencing of TCR beta was performed on blood CD8+ T cells and on blood CD4+ T cells. CDR3 size: 13 residues. Germline V lookup: CDR1 SGHDN, CDR2 FVKESK. V shed 6 bases and J shed 6 bases, with 12 bases lying between them. The source of the sample is a study of CD8 T cells in Susac syndrome.

The J gene is TRBJ1-5, the V gene TRBV14, with a tentative D call TRBD1 (6 bases). Sample: CD8+ T cells from PBMCs. The clonotype comes from a human donor with Susac syndrome. This chain's CDR3 is CASSPSGAQPQHF. The CDR3 region has the DNA TGTGCCAGCAGTCCCTCAGGGGCTCAGCCCCAGCATTTT. The full variable domain, with the rest looked up from reference TRBV14 and TRBJ1-5, is EAGVTQFPSHSVIEKGQTVTLRCDPISGHDNLYWYRRVMGKEIKFLLHFVKESKQDESGMPNNRFLAERTGGTYSTLKVQPAELEDSGVYFCASSPSGAQPQHFGDGTRLSIL.